Shown below are 23 T cell receptor beta chains from a single sample sequenced in a study of cytomegalovirus exposure and HLA in healthy donors. Primers included in the PCR were 60 Vbeta and 13 Jbeta primers. Clones were sequenced by immunoSEQ multiplex PCR, and TCRdb holds only the in-frame ones, with some missing. The table lists approximately 140,000 clones, about 83% of them singletons. The sample taken for sequencing was PBMCs. These receptors were taken from a man aged 35-49 years in good health and CMV-seropositive.

The chain combines TRBV7-2 with TRBJ2-2; 8 nucleotides agree with TRBD2. V lost 3 bases, J lost 6 bases, and 3 bases stayed unmatched. Germline-derived CDR1 and CDR2 are SGHTA and FQGNSA. The CDR3 extends over 14 amino acids. The CDR3 loop reads CASSFQRESGELFF. For the CDR3, the DNA is TGTGCCAGCAGCTTCCAGCGGGAGTCCGGGGAGCTGTTTTTT. Full variable domain (outside the CDR3, taken from reference TRBV7-2 and TRBJ2-2): GAGVSQSPSNKVTEKGKDVELRCDPISGHTALYWYRQSLGQGLEFLIYFQGNSAPDKSGLPSDRFSAERTGGSVSTLTIQRTQQEDSAVYLCASSFQRESGELFFGEGSRLTVL.

The chain links TRBV5-1 to TRBJ1-2; TRBD1 aligns across 9 bases. Unmatched junction bases numbered 5, after V lost 3 bases and J lost 2 bases. CDR1 SGHRS and CDR2 YFSETQ come from the germline V gene. The CDR3 loop spans 15 amino acids. CDR3 in amino acids: CASSYYRGPNYGYTF. The CDR3 DNA reads as TGCGCCAGCAGCTACTACAGGGGGCCCAACTATGGCTACACCTTC.

The rearrangement joins TRBV5-1 to TRBJ2-1, with 7 positions matching TRBD1. The V gene's germline CDR1 is SGHRS and CDR2 YFSETQ. The CDR3 spans 15 residues. V trimming: 4 bases; J trimming: 7 bases; junction bases outside the gene matches: 11. The CDR3 DNA reads as TGCGCCAGCAGCCCCATGACGCAGGGGGAAAATGAGCAGTTCTTC. Protein product: CASSPMTQGENEQFF.

The CDR3 DNA is TGCGCCAGCAGCTTAACTAGCGGGAGTTCGGTCGAGCAGTACTTC. Encoded protein: CASSLTSGSSVEQYF. The rearrangement links TRBV5-1 to TRBJ2-7, with 11 positions matching TRBD2. Germline CDR1 reads SGHRS; CDR2 reads YFSETQ. This CDR3 comprises 15 residues. The V segment lost 2 bases and the J segment 6 bases; nucleotides outside the gene matches: 7.

Comment on this clone: One junction end does not reproduce the germline sequence, and a read error may be involved. J is TRBJ2-7 and V is TRBV7-9, with TRBD2 identical over 9 bases. The CDR3 contains 19 residues. Per the germline V gene, CDR1 is SEHNR and CDR2 is FQNEAQ (reference sequence). The CDR3 sequence is CSSSLANLAGGPASYEQYF. CDR3 in DNA: TGTTCCAGCAGCTTAGCGAATCTTGCGGGAGGGCCGGCCTCCTACGAGCAGTACTTC.

This clone showed up just a few times. The chain combines TRBV4-3 with TRBJ2-1; D not resolved. Deletions cut 0 bases from V and 4 bases from J, with 13 bases between. The germline gives CDR1 LGHNA, CDR2 YSLEER. This CDR3 is built from 16 residues. The CDR3 region is CASSQEAHYSYNEQFF. The CDR3 DNA reads TGCGCCAGCAGCCAAGAGGCTCACTACTCGTACAATGAGCAGTTCTTC.

This chain uses TRBV2 with TRBJ2-2, with D uncertain. Per the germline V gene, CDR1 is SNHLY and CDR2 is FYNNEI. The V gene lost 6 bases and the J gene lost 5 bases, with 16 bases spanning the gap. The CDR3 is 15 amino acids. CDR3 DNA: TGTGCCAGCAGGGCGTATGAGGTGTATACCGGGGAGCTGTTTTTT. This encodes CASRAYEVYTGELFF.

This chain connects TRBV2 to TRBJ1-5; TRBD1 matches at 7 bases. Germline CDR1 reads SNHLY; CDR2 reads FYNNEI. Trimming cost V 7 bases and J 5 bases; bases outside gene matches: 11. CDR3 length equals 15 residues. The CDR3 is CASTPWGQSDQPQHF. The CDR3 DNA reads as TGTGCCAGCACCCCTTGGGGACAGTCAGATCAGCCCCAGCATTTT.

The rearrangement joins TRBV28 to TRBJ1-5; the D is unclear. The CDR3 spans 14 residues. Germline V gene lookup returns CDR1 MDHEN and CDR2 SYDVKM. V was shortened by 6 bases and J by 4 bases, with 13 bases between the two germline ends. The CDR3: CASRTVNRNQPQHF. The CDR3 nucleotides read TGTGCCAGCAGAACAGTTAACCGAAATCAGCCCCAGCATTTT.

The chain recombines TRBV6-5 with TRBJ1-2; the D gene is possibly TRBD1 (6 bases). CDR1 is MNHEY and CDR2 is SVGAGI in the germline V gene. V dropped 6 bases and J dropped 2 bases, with 10 bases sitting between them. The CDR3 extends over 13 amino acids. CDR3 protein: CASRRQANYGYTF. The CDR3 region has the DNA TGTGCCAGCAGAAGACAGGCAAACTATGGCTACACCTTC.

This chain links TRBV2 with TRBJ1-2; 8 bases map to TRBD1. The CDR3 is 13 amino acids. Germline-derived CDR1 and CDR2 are SNHLY and FYNNEI. The J segment lost 4 bases and the V segment lost 10 bases, leaving 8 bases of the junction unmatched. CDR3 in amino acids: CANAQGAGYGYTF. For the CDR3, the DNA is TGTGCCAACGCCCAGGGGGCTGGCTATGGCTACACCTTC.

The rearrangement links TRBV27 to TRBJ1-5; D may be TRBD1 (6 bases). The CDR3 extends over 15 amino acids. CDR1 and CDR2 (germline): MNHEY, SMNVEV (reference sequence). Trimming pared 5 bases from V and 5 bases from J, leaving 16 bases between. The CDR3 protein is CASSPTGITDQPQHF. The CDR3 region has the DNA TGTGCCAGCAGTCCAACAGGGATAACGGATCAGCCCCAGCATTTT.

The genes are TRBV2 and TRBJ1-2, with 8 bases matching TRBD1. CDR1 is SNHLY and CDR2 is FYNNEI in the germline V gene. V was pared by 7 bases and J by 3 bases, with 1 base of the junction left unmatched. This CDR3 comprises 12 residues. The CDR3 loop reads CASTGGDYGYTF. CDR3 in DNA: TGTGCCAGCACAGGGGGCGACTATGGCTACACCTTC.

The chain joins TRBV9 to TRBJ2-6; 11 nucleotides line up with TRBD2. The CDR3 runs 17 residues. Germline V CDR1 and CDR2: SGDLS, YYNGEE. V lost 6 bases, J lost 0 bases, and 5 bases stayed unmatched. CDR3: CASTLSGRVSGANVLTF. The CDR3 DNA reads as TGTGCCAGCACTCTTAGCGGGAGGGTCTCTGGGGCCAACGTCCTGACTTTC. Combining the CDR3 with reference TRBV9 and TRBJ2-6 gives the whole variable domain DSGVTQTPKHLITATGQRVTLRCSPRSGDLSVYWYQQSLDQGLQFLIQYYNGEERAKGNILERFSAQQFPDLHSELNLSSLELGDSALYFCASTLSGRVSGANVLTFGAGSRLTVL.

The CDR3 spells CASSAGQGGLTEAFF. Written as DNA, the CDR3 is TGTGCCAGCAGCGCGGGACAGGGAGGACTAACTGAAGCTTTCTTT. This chain joins TRBV5-5 and TRBJ1-1; 9 bases agree with TRBD1. This CDR3 contains 15 residues. CDR1 and CDR2 from the germline V gene are SGHKS and YYEKEE (reference sequence). After removal of 4 bases from V and 5 bases from J, the junction contained 9 bases not matched to a gene. The complete variable domain, with remaining parts taken from reference TRBV5-5 and TRBJ1-1, reads DAGVTQSPTHLIKTRGQQVTLRCSPISGHKSVSWYQQVLGQGPQFIFQYYEKEERGRGNFPDRFSARQFPNYSSELNVNALLLGDSALYLCASSAGQGGLTEAFFGQGTRLTVV.

This chain uses TRBV5-4 with TRBJ1-6; 10 nucleotides line up with TRBD1. Germline CDR1 is SGHNT and CDR2 is YYREEE (reference sequence). J gave up 9 bases and V 1 base, and 1 base lay outside the gene matches. The CDR3 sequence is 14 residues long. The chain's CDR3 is CASSLRTGGSPLHF. The DNA for the CDR3 is TGTGCCAGCAGCTTGAGGACAGGGGGTTCACCCCTCCACTTT.

This rearrangement joins TRBV19 to TRBJ2-5, with 8 nucleotides matching TRBD1. The V gene's germline CDR1 is LNHDA and CDR2 SQIVND (reference sequence). The length of the CDR3 is 15 residues. The junction had 9 bases not matched to a gene; V was cut back by 5 bases and J by 4 bases. In nucleotides, the CDR3 is TGTGCCAGTAGTCCTGGACAGGGTTGGGGAGAGACCCAGTACTTC. Protein product: CASSPGQGWGETQYF.

The J gene is TRBJ2-7, the V gene TRBV28; unclear D gene. Germline V gene sequence: CDR1 MDHEN, CDR2 SYDVKM. Trimming pared 3 bases from V and 6 bases from J, leaving 12 bases between. This CDR3 contains 13 residues. CDR3 coding DNA: TGTGCCAGCAGTTTGGGCAGGCCCAGCGAGCAGTACTTC. As protein: CASSLGRPSEQYF.

The J gene is TRBJ2-7, the V gene TRBV28; possible D gene TRBD2, 5 bases. There are 15 residues in the CDR3. CDR1 and CDR2 (germline): MDHEN, SYDVKM. The ends were cut back, 7 bases at V and 8 bases at J, with 24 bases in the middle. The CDR3 spells CASTPVEETYGKQYF. The CDR3 coding sequence is TGTGCCAGCACCCCAGTGGAGGAGACCTACGGCAAGCAGTACTTC.

The chain couples TRBV6-6 to TRBJ1-2, with TRBD1 identical over 7 bases. V trimming: 5 bases; J trimming: 4 bases; junction bases outside the gene matches: 10. Germline V gives CDR1 MNHNY, CDR2 SVGAGI (reference sequence). This CDR3 has 15 amino acids. CDR3 loop: CASSPQTGTAYGYTF. The CDR3 DNA sequence: TGTGCCAGCAGTCCCCAAACCGGGACAGCCTATGGCTACACCTTC.

The gene calls are TRBV29-1 and TRBJ2-2, with D possibly TRBD2 on 5 matching bases. Germline V gene sequence: CDR1 SQVTM, CDR2 ANQGSEA. The CDR3 is 11 residues long. The V end was cut by 6 bases, the J end by 6 bases, with 8 bases between. The CDR3 sequence is CSVRRSGELFF. The DNA of the CDR3 is TGCAGCGTCCGGAGGTCCGGGGAGCTGTTTTTT.

The chain carries TRBV10-3 and TRBJ2-2; 10 bases align to TRBD2. V lost 10 bases and J lost 6; bases outside the gene matches: 11. The CDR3 consists of 15 residues. Germline-derived CDR1 and CDR2 are ENHRY and SYGVKD. The CDR3 DNA reads as TGTGCCACCAAGGGGAACCTAGCGGGAGCCGGGGAGCTGTTTTTT. As protein: CATKGNLAGAGELFF.

The rearrangement joins TRBV5-4 to TRBJ2-3; TRBD2 matches 8 bases. Trimming at V came to 4 bases and at J to 7 bases, leaving 8 bases not matched to a gene. The CDR3 spans 14 residues. CDR1 and CDR2 from the germline V gene are SGHNT and YYREEE (reference sequence). The CDR3 bases are TGTGCCAGCAGCGACGGGACTAGTGCTAATACGCAGTATTTT. Translation: CASSDGTSANTQYF.